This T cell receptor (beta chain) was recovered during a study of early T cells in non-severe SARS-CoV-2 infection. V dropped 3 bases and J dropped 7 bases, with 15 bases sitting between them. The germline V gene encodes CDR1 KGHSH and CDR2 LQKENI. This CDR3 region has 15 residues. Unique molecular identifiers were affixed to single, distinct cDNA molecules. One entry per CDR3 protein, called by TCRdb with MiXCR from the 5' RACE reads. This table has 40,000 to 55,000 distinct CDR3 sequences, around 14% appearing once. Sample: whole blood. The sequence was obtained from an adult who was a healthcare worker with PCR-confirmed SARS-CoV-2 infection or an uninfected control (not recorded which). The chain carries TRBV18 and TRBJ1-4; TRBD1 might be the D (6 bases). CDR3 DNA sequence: TGTGCCAGCTCACCGCGGGGGGCTGGAGGTGAAAAACTGTTTTTT. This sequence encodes CASSPRGAGGEKLFF.